Listed here is a single T cell receptor beta chain. The sample originates from a study of blood T cell repertoires in COVID-19. Clones were read by immunoSEQ multiplex PCR, and TCRdb kept only the in-frame ones, dropping some. The repertoire holds 200,000 to 300,000 clones, with approximately 86% as singletons. Germline V lookup: CDR1 KGHDR, CDR2 SFDVKD. The CDR3 has 16 amino acids. V lost 5 bases and J 2 bases, leaving 15 bases between the germline ends. The rearrangement joins TRBV24-1 to TRBJ1-5; D gene uncertain. This TCR was recovered from a woman aged 18-35 years who had recovered from COVID-19. The sequenced sample was PBMCs or T cells enriched from blood (not recorded which). The CDR3 nucleotides are TGTGCCACCAGTGTTCAGGACCCCGGGGGCAATCAGCCCCAGCATTTT. It specifies CATSVQDPGGNQPQHF.